Presented here are 23 T cell receptor beta chains from one specimen sequenced in a study of regulatory T cells in long-lasting Graves disease. Time point: persistent/refractory GD, antithyroid drugs over 5 years with positive TRAb. Making the TCR library involved RNA that had been extracted from PBMCs. Building of the TCR beta libraries involved iRepertoire HTBI primers and Arm-PCR of CDR3 regions. TCRdb re-called the multiplex PCR reads through MiXCR, storing one row per CDR3 protein. The sample records approximately 470,000 distinct CDR3 sequences, 20% to 25% being singletons. The sequences come from peripheral blood mononuclear cells (PBMCs), collected when the disease was refractory, from a patient treated with antithyroid drugs. All receptors come from a female donor with Graves disease.

This clonotype was seen repeatedly, ten times or more. The genes are TRBV6-5 and TRBJ1-4; D not certain. The length of the CDR3 is 15 residues. Trimming removed 0 bases from V and 5 bases from J, with 10 bases in between. The germline V gene has CDR1 MNHEY and CDR2 SVGAGI. DNA of the CDR3: TGTGCCAGCAGTTACTCCCTTCCGGGAAATGAAAAACTGTTTTTT. As protein: CASSYSLPGNEKLFF.

CDR3 in DNA: TGTGCCAGCACCCGTTCCCTTGGCGGGCCCACAGATACGCAGTATTTT. Translating gives CASTRSLGGPTDTQYF. V gene TRBV27 combines with J gene TRBJ2-3; tentative D call: TRBD2 (5 bases). Per germline, CDR1 MNHEY and CDR2 SMNVEV (reference sequence). The germline V and J ends were trimmed by 7 bases and 2 bases, with 19 bases remaining between them. The CDR3 extends over 16 amino acids.

The chain combines TRBV20-1 with TRBJ1-5; D not certain. Trimming cost V 0 bases and J 9 bases, with 18 bases left between them. The CDR3 totals 15 residues. Germline-derived CDR1 and CDR2 are DFQATT and SNEGSKA (reference sequence). CDR3 nucleotides: TGCAGTGCTAGAGATTATGGCGGCCACGACGGGCCCCAGCATTTT. Translation: CSARDYGGHDGPQHF.

This clonotype was detected ten times or more. The chain couples TRBV28 to TRBJ1-2; possibly TRBD1 for D (5 bases). CDR3 size: 13 residues. Trimming stripped 6 bases from V and 7 bases from J, with 15 bases between. Germline lookup yields CDR1 MDHEN and CDR2 SYDVKM. CDR3 sequence (DNA): TGTGCCAGCAGCAAGGGGCGCTTAAGTGGCTACACCTTC. It is translated as CASSKGRLSGYTF.

In its sample, this clonotype was seen many times. In DNA, the CDR3 is TGTGCCAGCACAGCAGATACGCAGTATTTT. Encoded protein: CASTADTQYF. This chain links TRBV2 with TRBJ2-3; no firm D call. V was pared by 7 bases and J by 4 bases, with 3 bases between. Germline V CDR1 and CDR2: SNHLY, FYNNEI. The CDR3 runs to 10 residues.

This clonotype was seen ten or more times. V usage is TRBV15 and J usage is TRBJ2-2; D is unresolved. This CDR3 contains 17 residues. V was shortened by 5 bases and J by 5 bases, with 21 bases between the two germline ends. Germline V lookup: CDR1 LNHNV, CDR2 YYDKDF (reference sequence). In DNA form, the CDR3 reads TGTGCCACCAGCGGAACCCCGGGCCCGGTAACTACCGGGGAGCTGTTTTTT. It codes for CATSGTPGPVTTGELFF.

This clonotype turned up a few times. The chain couples TRBV6-1 to TRBJ2-7; 11 bases line up with TRBD2. The germline V gene encodes CDR1 MNHNS and CDR2 SASEGT. The CDR3 loop spans 16 amino acids. V trimming: 6 bases; J trimming: 2 bases; junction bases outside the gene matches: 9. The DNA for the CDR3 is TGTGCCAGCAGGGGGACTAGCGGAAAAGAAACCTACGAGCAGTACTTC. Protein sequence: CASRGTSGKETYEQYF.

This clonotype was recorded at least ten times. The CDR3 nucleotides are TGTGCCAGCAGTCCAGAGGCGGGCGAGCAGTACTTC. The encoded protein is CASSPEAGEQYF. The gene calls are TRBV12-3 or TRBV12-4 and TRBJ2-7; D is possibly TRBD2 (5 bases). This CDR3 region has 12 residues. V lost 5 bases and J 6 bases, leaving 11 bases between the germline ends.

This chain joins TRBV15 and TRBJ1-2; 8 bases align to TRBD1. CDR3 length: 15 amino acids. The V and J ends lost 0 bases and 4 bases, in that order; junction bases with no gene match: 4. In germline, CDR1 is LNHNV, CDR2 YYDKDF (reference sequence). This chain's CDR3 is CATSRDTGGFYGYTF. CDR3 nucleotide sequence: TGTGCCACCAGCAGAGATACAGGGGGTTTCTATGGCTACACCTTC.

As regards this clonotype: Given a much more abundant clone one base away, this may be a read error. The chain recombines TRBV27 with TRBJ2-7, with 12 bases lining up with TRBD2. This CDR3 region has 16 residues. V trimming: 5 bases; J trimming: 3 bases; junction bases outside the gene matches: 8. Per the germline V gene, CDR1 is MNHEY and CDR2 is SMNVEV (reference sequence). Here the CDR3 reads CASSVMTSGRYYEQYF. The CDR3 nucleotides read TGTGCCAGCAGTGTGATGACTAGCGGGAGATACTACGAGCAGTACTTC.

This clonotype was seen repeatedly, ten times or more. This sequence joins TRBV20-1 and TRBJ1-2; unclear D gene. From germline, CDR1 is DFQATT and CDR2 SNEGSKA (reference sequence). The CDR3 sequence is 12 residues long. Trimming pared 4 bases from V and 2 bases from J, leaving 8 bases between. The CDR3 here is CSAMEDNYGYTF. CDR3 in DNA: TGCAGTGCTATGGAGGACAACTATGGCTACACCTTC.

The rearrangement uses TRBV4-3 and TRBJ1-5; D is unclear. CDR1 and CDR2 (germline): LGHNA, YSLEER. Trimming removed 0 bases at V and 6 bases at J, with 6 bases between. This CDR3 is built from 13 residues. The CDR3 coding sequence is TGCGCCAGCAGCCAAGATGGGGTTCAGCCCCAGCATTTT. Amino acid sequence: CASSQDGVQPQHF.

This clonotype came up a few times. This chain joins TRBV7-9 and TRBJ2-5; TRBD1 is a possible D gene (5 bases). The CDR3 runs 16 residues. Germline CDR1 reads SEHNR; CDR2 reads FQNEAQ (reference sequence). Deletions cut 1 base from V and 5 bases from J, with 17 bases between. CDR3 nucleotides: TGTGCCAGCAGCTTAGAAGAGCAGGGTTTGAAGGAGACCCAGTACTTC. This codes for CASSLEEQGLKETQYF.

This clonotype occurred a few times. The chain couples TRBV29-1 to TRBJ2-2, with 7 positions matching TRBD2. The CDR3 extends over 16 amino acids. Unmatched junction bases numbered 11, after V lost 4 bases and J lost 3 bases. Per the germline V gene, CDR1 is SQVTM and CDR2 is ANQGSEA. CDR3 residues: CSVGVEWAGDTGELFF. CDR3 DNA sequence: TGCAGCGTTGGAGTCGAGTGGGCGGGAGACACCGGGGAGCTGTTTTTT.

This clonotype was seen ten or more times. The chain carries TRBV20-1 and TRBJ2-7; D may be TRBD1 (6 bases). Trimming shortened V by 3 bases and J by 0 bases, and 9 bases separated the two germline ends. CDR1 DFQATT and CDR2 SNEGSKA come from the germline V gene (reference sequence). This CDR3 spans 13 amino acids. Here the CDR3 DNA reads TGCAGTGCTAGTAGGGACATCTCCTACGAGCAGTACTTC. Amino acid sequence: CSASRDISYEQYF.

This rearrangement joins TRBV27 to TRBJ2-7; D unclear. V lost 5 bases, J lost 6 bases, and 17 bases lay in between. Germline loops: CDR1 MNHEY, CDR2 SMNVEV (reference sequence). CDR3 size: 14 residues. This CDR3 reads CASSVIYPPTEQYF. The CDR3 bases are TGTGCCAGCAGTGTGATCTATCCCCCCACCGAGCAGTACTTC.

The V call is TRBV10-3, the J call TRBJ2-2, with TRBD1 as a possible D gene (6 bases). The CDR3 length is 17 residues. The germline gives CDR1 ENHRY, CDR2 SYGVKD. With 0 bases removed from V and 7 bases from J, the gap between germline ends came to 18 bases. The CDR3 DNA reads as TGTGCCATCAGTGAGTCGGAACAGGGCTATACCCGCGGGGAGCTGTTTTTT. This gives the protein CAISESEQGYTRGELFF.

This clonotype was seen more than once but under ten times. This chain uses TRBV29-1 with TRBJ2-5; D may be TRBD1 (6 bases). The V end was cut by 6 bases, the J end by 2 bases, with 22 bases between. Germline V gives CDR1 SQVTM, CDR2 ANQGSEA. This CDR3 region has 16 residues. The CDR3 bases are TGCAGCGTCGACGGTTTAAAGGGGACATTACAAGAGACCCAGTACTTC. This gives the protein CSVDGLKGTLQETQYF.

A remark on this clonotype: A single base separates this from a much larger clone, so it may be a read error. CDR3 loop: CSAARLATSADTQYF. The CDR3 DNA reads TGCAGTGCTGCACGACTAGCGACCAGCGCAGATACGCAGTATTTT. This sequence joins TRBV20-1 and TRBJ2-3; TRBD2 matches 8 bases. Trimming at V came to 5 bases and at J to 4 bases, leaving 11 bases not matched to a gene. The CDR3 extends over 15 amino acids. The germline CDR1 and CDR2 sequences are DFQATT and SNEGSKA (reference sequence).

This clonotype was observed at least ten times. The chain joins TRBV5-1 to TRBJ1-2; the D is unclear. Germline V gives CDR1 SGHRS, CDR2 YFSETQ. The CDR3 runs 12 residues. The V gene lost 7 bases and the J gene lost 7 bases, with 14 bases spanning the gap. The CDR3 bases are TGCGCCAGCCGCCAAAATCGTAGTGGCTACACCTTC. Encoded protein: CASRQNRSGYTF. Supplemented by reference TRBV5-1 and TRBJ1-2, the full variable domain reads KAGVTQTPRYLIKTRGQQVTLSCSPISGHRSVSWYQQTPGQGLQFLFEYFSETQRNKGNFPGRFSGRQFSNSRSEMNVSTLELGDSALYLCASRQNRSGYTFGSGTRLTVV.

This clonotype was counted ten times or more. The chain combines TRBV11-1 with TRBJ2-7; no reliable D call. The CDR3 has 14 amino acids. V shed 5 bases and J shed 2 bases, with 13 bases lying between them. Germline CDR1 SGHAT, CDR2 FQDESV (reference sequence). DNA for the CDR3: TGTGCCAGCAGCCACCAGCGTGGAACCTACGAGCAGTACTTC. It translates to CASSHQRGTYEQYF.

As regards this clonotype: Just one base apart from a much larger clone, this may be a read error. The CDR3 nucleotides read TGTGCCAGCAGTTACGGCAGGGGGTATGGCTACACCTTC. Residues: CASSYGRGYGYTF. V gene TRBV6-5 combines with J gene TRBJ1-2; 7 bases fit TRBD1. This CDR3 is 13 amino acids long. Germline CDR1 MNHEY, CDR2 SVGAGI. V gave up 2 bases and J gave up 5 bases; unmatched junction bases: 2.

This sequence joins TRBV28 and TRBJ2-1; D ambiguous. V was pared by 10 bases and J by 7 bases, with 20 bases between. The CDR3 runs to 14 residues. Germline V gene sequence: CDR1 MDHEN, CDR2 SYDVKM. The CDR3 loop reads CATTFPGFVNEQFF. The CDR3 region has the DNA TGTGCCACAACGTTCCCCGGGTTCGTGAATGAGCAGTTCTTC.